This T cell receptor (beta chain) was captured by sequencing in a study of OX40 agonist ivuxolimab in advanced cancers. Method: immunoSEQ multiplex PCR; TCRdb's copy keeps in-frame clones and lacks some. Counted here are tens of thousands of clones, approximately 90% occurring once; the ten biggest clones make up about 0.53%. The CDR3 sequence is 15 residues long. Looked up from germline, CDR1 is MNHNS and CDR2 is SASEGT. Trimming removed 3 bases at V and 5 bases at J, with 17 bases between. The investigators sampled blood at baseline, at cycle 4 day 1, and at cycle 7 day 1. The receptor's source is an adult with an advanced solid tumor such as melanoma, head and neck, liver or kidney cancer. The sequences come from CD4+ or CD8+ T cells sorted from blood, collected in a trial of the OX40 agonist ivuxolimab. This chain links TRBV6-1 with TRBJ2-7, with TRBD1 as a possible D gene (6 bases). CDR3 amino acids: CASSDDIGGSDEQYF. The CDR3 bases are TGTGCCAGCAGTGATGATATAGGGGGATCCGACGAGCAGTACTTC.